A selection of T cell receptor beta chains follows, all from one sample in a study of blood T cell repertoires in COVID-19. TCRdb's copy holds only in-frame clones and misses some; the assay was immunoSEQ multiplex PCR. The table lists about 110,000 clones, around 81% of them singletons. The sample was peripheral blood. The source is a woman in her 70s with acute or convalescent COVID-19. Each CDR3 is given with its conserved first and last residue. A D gene is named only where the DNA matches it firmly. Clone size is given for some rows only: seen once, a few or many times, or a class if the clone is expanded.

d_call clone_size j_call v_call cdr3_nt cdr3_aa
TRBD2 . TRBJ2-1 TRBV18 TGTGCCAGCTCACCAACTAGCGGGAGCGATGAGCAGTTCTTC CASSPTSGSDEQFF
TRBD2 . TRBJ2-1 TRBV5-1 TGCGCCAGCAGCTTGGCGGGACTAGCGGGGAGAAGCTCCTACAATGAGCAGTTCTTC CASSLAGLAGRSSYNEQFF
TRBD1 . TRBJ2-7 TRBV11-2 TGTGCCAGCAGCATACAGGGGAGCTCCTACGAGCAGTACTTC CASSIQGSSYEQYF
TRBD1 . TRBJ1-5 TRBV12-5 TGTGCTAGTGGTTTGGGCGGGACAGCACAATATAGCAATCAGCCCCAGCATTTT CASGLGGTAQYSNQPQHF
. . TRBJ1-6 TRBV28 TGTGCCAGCAGTCGTCCCGGAGCACCCCTCCACTTT CASSRPGAPLHF
. . TRBJ2-1 TRBV6-1 TGTGCCAGCAGTGTAGCGGACAGCCCCTACAATGAGCAGTTCTTC CASSVADSPYNEQFF
. . TRBJ2-7 TRBV27 TGTGCCAGCAGTTTATACGAGGGAGTTTCCCACGAGCAGTACTTC CASSLYEGVSHEQYF
TRBD1 . TRBJ1-1 TRBV3-1/TRBV3-2 TGTGCCAGCAGCCAGGGGACAGGGAATCGGGCTTTCTTT CASSQGTGNRAFF
. . TRBJ1-5 TRBV28 TGTGCCAGCAGTTTAAGGGGAAGGAGCAATCAGCCCCAGCATTTT CASSLRGRSNQPQHF
TRBD2 . TRBJ2-1 TRBV5-6 TGTGCCAGCAGCTTGGGCCTAGCGGGAGGCGATGAGCAGTTCTTC CASSLGLAGGDEQFF
. . TRBJ2-2 TRBV11-3 TGTGCCAGCAGCTTATCGGCGACAGCCACTACCGGGGAGCTGTTTTTT CASSLSATATTGELFF
TRBD1 once TRBJ2-1 TRBV12-3/TRBV12-4 TGTGCCAGCAGTTTGTCCGGGACAGTTAAGTTCTTC CASSLSGTVKFF
. . TRBJ1-5 TRBV7-9 TGTGCCAGCAGCTCGGGAGGGCTTCAGCCCCAGCATTTT CASSSGGLQPQHF
TRBD1 once TRBJ1-3 TRBV15 TGTGCCACCAGCAGGGACAGGGGTGGAAACACCATATATTTT CATSRDRGGNTIYF
. . TRBJ1-6 TRBV9 TGTGCCAGCAGCGTAGGTCCGGTCAATTCACCCCTCCACTTT CASSVGPVNSPLHF
TRBD2 . TRBJ2-1 TRBV5-4 TGTGCCAGCAGCTCGCGCGCGACTAGCGGGAGGGGAAATGAGCAGTTCTTC CASSSRATSGRGNEQFF
. . TRBJ1-5 TRBV5-8 TGTGCCAGCAGCATTACCGCCCGACAGATCTCCAATCAGCCCCAGCATTTT CASSITARQISNQPQHF
. . TRBJ1-2 TRBV19 TGTGCCAGTGAACAGAATAACTATGGCTACACCTTC CASEQNNYGYTF
TRBD2 few TRBJ2-3 TRBV28 TGTGCCAGCAGTTTATCATCCGGGACTAGCGGGTTCTTTAGCACAGATACGCAGTATTTT CASSLSSGTSGFFSTDTQYF
. . TRBJ1-1 TRBV6-5 TGTGCCAGCAGAGGGGGAGGGGGGAAAAACACTGAAGCTTTCTTT CASRGGGGKNTEAFF
TRBD1 . TRBJ1-1 TRBV29-1 TGCAGCGTTGAGAGGGACAGGGGGCTCCGGAGTACTGAAGCTTTCTTT CSVERDRGLRSTEAFF
. . TRBJ1-6 TRBV5-8 TGTGCCAGCAGCCCGGGATGGGGTTCACCCCTCCACTTT CASSPGWGSPLHF
. . TRBJ1-1 TRBV30 TGTGCCTGGACCCAGGGGTTGGGCACTGAAGCTTTCTTT CAWTQGLGTEAFF
TRBD2 . TRBJ2-1 TRBV19 TGTGCCAGTAGTCTGCCGGGACTAGCTGTGGATGAGCAGTTCTTC CASSLPGLAVDEQFF
. few TRBJ1-5 TRBV4-1 TGCGCCAGCAGCCAGCCGATGGGGCAGGCGGTTCATCAGCCCCAGCATTTT CASSQPMGQAVHQPQHF
TRBD1 . TRBJ1-2 TRBV5-4 TGTGCCAGCAGCTCTCAGGGGGCGCGATATGGCTACACCTTC CASSSQGARYGYTF
. . TRBJ2-5 TRBV5-1 TGCGCCAGCAGCTTGGCCGGCAGGACCTCCCAGGGGACCCAGTACTTC CASSLAGRTSQGTQYF
. . TRBJ1-2 TRBV28 TGTGCCAGCTTTGCACGCCGACAGCCGCGGGGCGGGGGCTACACCTTC CASFARRQPRGGGYTF
TRBD2 . TRBJ2-1 TRBV4-2 TGTGCCAGCAGCCAAGATGGCCTAGCGGGGGTGGGGAATGAGCAGTTCTTC CASSQDGLAGVGNEQFF
. . TRBJ1-2 TRBV2 TGTGCCAGCAGTGGTGACAGTCTCGGGTATGGCTACACCTTC CASSGDSLGYGYTF
. . TRBJ2-1 TRBV12-5 TGTGCTAGTGGAACAGGGTTCCCTAATGAGCAGTTCTTC CASGTGFPNEQFF
. . TRBJ1-3 TRBV29-1 TGCAGCGTTACCGGGTGGGAGGGAAACACCATATATTTT CSVTGWEGNTIYF
TRBD2 . TRBJ2-2 TRBV10-3 TGTGCCATCAGTGAGTGGACTAGCGGGGACACCGGGGAGCTGTTTTTT CAISEWTSGDTGELFF
TRBD1 . TRBJ1-1 TRBV12-3/TRBV12-4 TGTGCCAGCATTCCTACAGGGGGCACTGAAGCTTTCTTT CASIPTGGTEAFF
. . TRBJ2-1 TRBV5-1 TGCGCCAGCAGCTTGGGCGGGCAACCCTACAATGAGCAGTTCTTC CASSLGGQPYNEQFF
. . TRBJ1-6 TRBV11-1 TGTGCCAGCAGCTTACTCCGGAATTCACCCCTCCACTTT CASSLLRNSPLHF
. . TRBJ2-7 TRBV5-1 TGCGCCAGCAGCTTGCAGACAGGACTCTACGAGCAGTACTTC CASSLQTGLYEQYF
TRBD1 . TRBJ1-1 TRBV2 TGTGCCAGCAGCCCCGGGACAGGGGGAACCAACACTGAAGCTTTCTTT CASSPGTGGTNTEAFF
TRBD2 few TRBJ2-1 TRBV30 TGTGCCTGGAGACTAGCGGGAGGGCCCCCCGATGAGCAGTTCTTC CAWRLAGGPPDEQFF
TRBD1 . TRBJ2-3 TRBV7-9 TGTGCCAGCAGCGATTGGACAGGATTGACAGATACGCAGTATTTT CASSDWTGLTDTQYF
TRBD1 . TRBJ2-1 TRBV6-5 TGTGCCAGCAGCAGACAGGGGGCTCCCTACAATGAGCAGTTCTTC CASSRQGAPYNEQFF
TRBD1 . TRBJ2-7 TRBV6-5 TGTGCCAGCAGCCCCCCGGACAGGGACTACGAGCAGTACTTC CASSPPDRDYEQYF
TRBD2 . TRBJ2-1 TRBV6-1 TGTGCCAGCAGTGAACTAGCGGGAGGGGCGGATGAGCAGTTCTTC CASSELAGGADEQFF
. . TRBJ1-2 TRBV27 TGTGCCAGCAGTGCAGGGGTGGCGGCCTATGGCTACACCTTC CASSAGVAAYGYTF
TRBD2 . TRBJ2-2 TRBV5-4 TGTGCCAGCAGCTTGGACCCCTTGCGGGGGGGGATAGACACCGGGGAGCTGTTTTTT CASSLDPLRGGIDTGELFF
. . TRBJ1-5 TRBV6-1 TGTGCCAGCAGTGAAATGGGCAGGGGTACCGAGCCCCAGCATTTT CASSEMGRGTEPQHF